This TCR beta chain was obtained from a study of cytomegalovirus exposure and HLA in healthy donors. Everyone who donated was a healthy bone marrow donor. With 60 Vbeta and 13 Jbeta primers, the PCR was carried out. Data came from immunoSEQ multiplex PCR; TCRdb stores just in-frame clones and leaves some out. The table lists about 160,000 clones, roughly 72% of them singletons. Germline-derived CDR1 and CDR2 are SGHRS and YFSETQ. This CDR3 is built from 17 residues. With V trimmed by 1 base and J by 0 bases, 5 bases remained unmatched. Material for sequencing was PBMCs. The chain links TRBV5-1 to TRBJ1-4; 8 positions agree with TRBD1. The sequence came from a woman in her forties in good health and CMV-seronegative. CDR3 sequence (DNA): TGCGCCAGCAGCTTGCCCACACAGGGGGCAACTAATGAAAAACTGTTTTTT. Amino acids: CASSLPTQGATNEKLFF. The full variable domain, its missing parts supplied by reference TRBV5-1 and TRBJ1-4, is KAGVTQTPRYLIKTRGQQVTLSCSPISGHRSVSWYQQTPGQGLQFLFEYFSETQRNKGNFPGRFSGRQFSNSRSEMNVSTLELGDSALYLCASSLPTQGATNEKLFFGSGTQLSVL.